One and the same sample provided the 6 T cell receptor beta chains below, sequenced in a study of shared clonotypes between healthy human individuals. Here immunoSEQ multiplex PCR was the method, and the copy in TCRdb shows in-frame clones only, minus some. The data contain approximately 1.4 million clones, about 98% of them singletons. Sequenced material: naive CD4+ T cells sorted from blood. Subset meaning: CD45RA+ positively selected. The receptors stem from a man aged 25 to 40 in good health.

This chain uses TRBV18 with TRBJ1-2; 9 nucleotides agree with TRBD1. This CDR3 is built from 13 residues. Looked up from germline, CDR1 is KGHSH and CDR2 is LQKENI. J gave up 7 bases and V 6 bases, and 6 bases lay outside the gene matches. For the CDR3, the DNA is TGTGCCAGCTCCCCCGGGACAGGGTTTGGCTACACCTTC. Protein sequence: CASSPGTGFGYTF. Full variable domain (outside the CDR3, taken from reference TRBV18 and TRBJ1-2): NAGVMQNPRHLVRRRGQEARLRCSPMKGHSHVYWYRQLPEEGLKFMVYLQKENIIDESGMPKERFSAEFPKEGPSILRIQQVVRGDSAAYFCASSPGTGFGYTFGSGTRLTVV.

This clone occurred once. The rearrangement joins TRBV27 to TRBJ1-2, with 8 bases identical to TRBD1. The CDR3 covers 15 residues. V dropped 2 bases and J dropped 2; count of bases not matched to a gene: 4. Looked up from germline, CDR1 is MNHEY and CDR2 is SMNVEV (reference sequence). DNA for the CDR3: TGTGCCAGCAGTTTAGGACAGGGAGGCAACTATGGCTACACCTTC. Amino acid sequence: CASSLGQGGNYGYTF.

A single count supports this clone. This sample includes further DNA sequences coding for the same CDR3. The CDR3 is CASSGTAQETQYF. The CDR3 DNA reads as TGTGCCAGTAGCGGGACGGCCCAAGAGACCCAGTACTTC. The V call is TRBV19, the J call TRBJ2-5; D tentatively fits TRBD1 or TRBD2 (5 bases each). Germline-derived CDR1 and CDR2 are LNHDA and SQIVND (reference sequence). The CDR3 is made up of 13 amino acids. Between the trimmed V and J ends, which lost 6 bases and 1 base, there was a span of 9 bases.

This clone was counted once. The V and J genes are TRBV5-6 and TRBJ1-2; no reliable D call. From germline, CDR1 is SGHDT and CDR2 YYEEEE. This CDR3 has 15 amino acids. V was pared by 0 bases and J by 3 bases, with 12 bases between. CDR3 amino acids: CASSLGRQRHYGYTF. The CDR3 nucleotides are TGTGCCAGCAGCTTGGGTCGGCAGCGACACTATGGCTACACCTTC.

This clone was counted once. This chain uses TRBV7-9 with TRBJ2-3; TRBD2 aligns across 10 bases. CDR1 and CDR2 (germline): SEHNR, FQNEAQ (reference sequence). V was clipped by 6 bases and J by 5 bases; unmatched bases: 14. The CDR3 consists of 17 residues. DNA of the CDR3: TGTGCCAGCAGACGTAAACTAGCGGGGAATAAGGTAGATACGCAGTATTTT. Its protein product is CASRRKLAGNKVDTQYF.

The V gene is TRBV28, the J gene TRBJ2-7; weak D call: TRBD1 (5 bases). V was cut by 5 bases and J by 6 bases, with 8 bases left in between. The CDR3 loop spans 11 amino acids. Germline V CDR1 and CDR2: MDHEN, SYDVKM. The CDR3 region is CASSPQGEQYF. The DNA of the CDR3 is TGTGCCAGCAGTCCCCAGGGCGAGCAGTACTTC. Complete variable domain (other parts from reference TRBV28 and TRBJ2-7): DVKVTQSSRYLVKRTGEKVFLECVQDMDHENMFWYRQDPGLGLRLIYFSYDVKMKEKGDIPEGYSVSREKKERFSLILESASTNQTSMYLCASSPQGEQYFGPGTRLTVT.